This entry lists 18 T cell receptor beta chains sequenced from one sample in a study of cytomegalovirus exposure and HLA in healthy donors. This PCR relied on a set of 60 Vbeta primers and 13 Jbeta primers. Measured with immunoSEQ multiplex PCR; TCRdb has only the in-frame clones, and not every one. The table includes 140,000 or so clones, around 66% detected once. Specimen: PBMCs. The receptors stem from a woman aged 60-70 years in good health and CMV-seronegative.

V gene TRBV28 combines with J gene TRBJ2-1; no firm D call. V lost 5 bases to trimming and J lost 1 base, with 12 bases between them. This CDR3 is 15 amino acids long. The germline CDR1 and CDR2 sequences are MDHEN and SYDVKM. CDR3 DNA: TGTGCCAGCAGTCCCCCCGGGTGGTCCTACAATGAGCAGTTCTTC. It yields the protein CASSPPGWSYNEQFF.

The CDR3 coding sequence is TGCGCCAGCAGGGGAACGGGATACGAGCAGTACTTC. This translates into CASRGTGYEQYF. The rearrangement links TRBV4-1 to TRBJ2-5, with D tentatively TRBD2 (5 bases). The J call may be wrong; the DNA end is better matched by TRBJ2-7. Germline V CDR1 and CDR2: MGHRA, YSYEKL. This CDR3 spans 12 amino acids.

This clone was picked up one time. The chain has TRBV9 and TRBJ2-7, with 7 nucleotides matching TRBD1. Trimming took 0 bases from V and 6 from J; bases not matched to a gene: 12. Germline CDR1 reads SGDLS; CDR2 reads YYNGEE. CDR3 length equals 16 residues. The CDR3 loop reads CASSVGGDRVGREQYF. The CDR3 DNA sequence: TGTGCCAGCAGCGTAGGAGGAGACAGGGTCGGTCGCGAGCAGTACTTC. Full variable domain (remainder filled in from reference TRBV9 and TRBJ2-7): DSGVTQTPKHLITATGQRVTLRCSPRSGDLSVYWYQQSLDQGLQFLIQYYNGEERAKGNILERFSAQQFPDLHSELNLSSLELGDSALYFCASSVGGDRVGREQYFGPGTRLTVT.

The chain employs TRBV28 and TRBJ1-1; 8 nucleotides line up with TRBD1. CDR3 size: 15 residues. The germline gives CDR1 MDHEN, CDR2 SYDVKM. J gave up 4 bases and V 9 bases, and 13 bases lay outside the gene matches. CDR3 amino acids: CASLWSQGASTEAFF. In DNA form, the CDR3 reads TGTGCCAGTCTGTGGAGCCAGGGGGCGAGCACTGAAGCTTTCTTT.

The J gene is TRBJ2-3, the V gene TRBV5-1; TRBD1 is a possible D gene (5 bases). Germline CDR1 SGHRS, CDR2 YFSETQ. This CDR3 contains 16 residues. V lost 4 bases and J 3 bases, leaving 18 bases between the germline ends. The CDR3, as DNA: TGCGCCAGCAGCAAGGGGCCCTCGGCGGCGACAGATACGCAGTATTTT. Encoded protein: CASSKGPSAATDTQYF.

The genes are TRBV5-1 and TRBJ2-5; TRBD2 is a possible D gene (5 bases). CDR3 length: 15 amino acids. CDR1 is SGHRS and CDR2 is YFSETQ in the germline V gene. The V end was cut by 0 bases, the J end by 4 bases, with 13 bases between. The DNA of the CDR3 is TGCGCCAGCAGCTTGGGCGCGGGTAGCTCAGAGACCCAGTACTTC. It specifies CASSLGAGSSETQYF. The variable domain in full, with the rest retrieved from reference TRBV5-1 and TRBJ2-5, is KAGVTQTPRYLIKTRGQQVTLSCSPISGHRSVSWYQQTPGQGLQFLFEYFSETQRNKGNFPGRFSGRQFSNSRSEMNVSTLELGDSALYLCASSLGAGSSETQYFGPGTRLLVL.

The V and J genes are TRBV19 and TRBJ1-2; tentatively, D is TRBD1 (5 bases). V lost 3 bases to trimming and J lost 4 bases, with 15 bases between them. In germline, CDR1 is LNHDA, CDR2 SQIVND (reference sequence). The CDR3 extends over 15 amino acids. CDR3 DNA: TGTGCCAGTAGTATGCGGGGAGCAGGGATCTATGGCTACACCTTC. Its protein product is CASSMRGAGIYGYTF. The full variable domain, in which reference TRBV19 and TRBJ1-2 provide the parts outside the CDR3, is DGGITQSPKYLFRKEGQNVTLSCEQNLNHDAMYWYRQDPGQGLRLIYYSQIVNDFQKGDIAEGYSVSREKKESFPLTVTSAQKNPTAFYLCASSMRGAGIYGYTFGSGTRLTVV.

The genes are TRBV21-1 and TRBJ2-1; the D call TRBD2 from the table was never checked on the DNA. TRBV21-1 is noted as a pseudogene. CDR3 length: 18 residues. CDR3 DNA: TGTGCCAGCCCCGGGGGGCTAGCGGGGGGGCCCAGGTATCATGAGCAGTTCTTC. Amino acids: CASPGGLAGGPRYHEQFF.

The chain recombines TRBV27 with TRBJ1-2, with D possibly TRBD1 on 5 matching bases. Per the germline V gene, CDR1 is MNHEY and CDR2 is SMNVEV (reference sequence). The V and J ends lost 6 bases and 8 bases respectively, with 13 bases between them. The CDR3 is 12 amino acids. CDR3 sequence: CASRRGGTGYTF. As DNA, the CDR3 is TGTGCCAGCAGGAGGGGAGGGACGGGCTACACCTTC.

This clone has a handful of counts. The V call is TRBV7-9, the J call TRBJ2-5; the match to TRBD2 covers 7 bases. The junction had 5 bases not matched to a gene; V was cut back by 5 bases and J by 5 bases. The CDR3 loop spans 13 amino acids. Germline V gives CDR1 SEHNR, CDR2 FQNEAQ (reference sequence). In DNA, the CDR3 is TGTGCCAGCAGCACCGGGCGGGGGGAGACCCAGTACTTC. It translates to CASSTGRGETQYF.

CDR3 in amino acids: CASTGRRTGGSYEQYF. CDR3 DNA sequence: TGTGCCAGTACTGGACGCCGGACAGGGGGCTCCTACGAGCAGTACTTC. V gene TRBV19 combines with J gene TRBJ2-7, with TRBD1 matching over 10 bases. J lost 0 bases, V lost 7 bases, and 9 bases had no gene match. This CDR3 spans 16 amino acids. Germline V gene data show CDR1 as LNHDA and CDR2 as SQIVND (reference sequence).

The rearrangement links TRBV28 to TRBJ2-6; possibly TRBD2 for D (6 bases). Germline V gene lookup returns CDR1 MDHEN and CDR2 SYDVKM. V was pared by 1 base and J by 4 bases, with 8 bases between. The CDR3 runs to 15 residues. The CDR3 DNA reads TGTGCCAGCAGTTTATCGGGGGTGGGGGCCAACGTCCTGACTTTC. It encodes CASSLSGVGANVLTF.

The rearrangement joins TRBV2 to TRBJ1-5; D perhaps matches TRBD1 (5 bases). In germline, CDR1 is SNHLY, CDR2 FYNNEI. The germline V and J ends were trimmed by 1 base and 5 bases, with 15 bases remaining between them. This CDR3 is 16 amino acids long. In DNA, the CDR3 is TGTGCCAGCAGTGAAGGGGGACGGAGGGTTGATCAGCCCCAGCATTTT. Amino acids: CASSEGGRRVDQPQHF. Full variable domain (rest looked up from reference TRBV2 and TRBJ1-5): EPEVTQTPSHQVTQMGQEVILRCVPISNHLYFYWYRQILGQKVEFLVSFYNNEISEKSEIFDDQFSVERPDGSNFTLKIRSTKLEDSAMYFCASSEGGRRVDQPQHFGDGTRLSIL.

The V call is TRBV9, the J call TRBJ2-1; 8 positions agree with TRBD2. J gave up 7 bases and V 0 bases, and 6 bases lay outside the gene matches. The germline CDR1 and CDR2 sequences are SGDLS and YYNGEE. This CDR3 spans 15 amino acids. The CDR3 sequence is CASSVVGGARNEQFF. The CDR3 nucleotides read TGTGCCAGCAGCGTAGTCGGGGGGGCGAGGAATGAGCAGTTCTTC.

As for this clone: Other DNA sequences from this sample encode an identical CDR3 as well. The J gene is TRBJ2-3, the V gene TRBV5-4; tentative D call: TRBD2 (5 bases). Deletions cut 4 bases from V and 1 base from J, with 10 bases between. Looked up from germline, CDR1 is SGHNT and CDR2 is YYREEE (reference sequence). The CDR3 sequence is 14 residues long. CDR3: CASSPGLGTDTQYF. In DNA form, the CDR3 reads TGTGCCAGCAGCCCGGGATTGGGCACAGATACGCAGTATTTT.

This clone was observed once. The chain joins TRBV4-1 to TRBJ2-7; 14 nucleotides agree with TRBD2. The CDR3 is made up of 19 amino acids. From germline, CDR1 is MGHRA and CDR2 YSYEKL. V shed 3 bases and J 4 bases; nucleotides not matched to a gene: 14. The CDR3 spells CASSHDATSGRAGYYEQYF. As DNA, the CDR3 is TGCGCCAGCAGCCACGACGCGACTAGCGGGAGGGCCGGGTATTACGAGCAGTACTTC.

CDR3 nucleotides: TGTGCCACTGCCCCAGTGGCCTACGAGCAGTACTTC. Its translation is CATAPVAYEQYF. The chain combines TRBV10-3 with TRBJ2-7; D call uncertain. The CDR3 has 12 amino acids. CDR1 ENHRY and CDR2 SYGVKD come from the germline V gene. Trimming took 10 bases from V and 2 from J, leaving 12 bases between them.

This clone was observed a handful of times. This chain joins TRBV19 and TRBJ2-7; TRBD1 matches at 10 bases. Germline lookup yields CDR1 LNHDA and CDR2 SQIVND (reference sequence). The CDR3 is made up of 15 amino acids. V gave up 6 bases and J gave up 6 bases; unmatched junction bases: 11. The CDR3 region has the DNA TGTGCCAGTAGCGCGGCCGGGACAGGGGTCTCCGAGCAGTACTTC. Amino acids: CASSAAGTGVSEQYF.